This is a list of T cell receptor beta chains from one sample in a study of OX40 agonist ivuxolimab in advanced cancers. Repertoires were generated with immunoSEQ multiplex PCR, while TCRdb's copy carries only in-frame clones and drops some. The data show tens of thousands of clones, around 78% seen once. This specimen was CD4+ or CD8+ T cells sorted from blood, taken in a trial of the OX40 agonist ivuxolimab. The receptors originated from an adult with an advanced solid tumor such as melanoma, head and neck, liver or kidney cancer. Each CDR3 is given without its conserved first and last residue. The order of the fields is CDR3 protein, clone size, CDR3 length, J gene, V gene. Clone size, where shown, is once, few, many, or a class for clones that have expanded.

CDR3: ASNPLGRGYGYT
size: NA
length: 12
J: TRBJ1-2
V: TRBV5-6

CDR3: ASSERGLSGNTIY
size: NA
length: 13
J: TRBJ1-3
V: TRBV2

CDR3: ASRTGRRERNEKLF
size: NA
length: 14
J: TRBJ1-4
V: TRBV19

CDR3: AWSVNQANEKLF
size: NA
length: 12
J: TRBJ1-4
V: TRBV30

CDR3: ASSLNMASPSQY
size: NA
length: 12
J: TRBJ2-3
V: TRBV7-9

CDR3: ASSRGWGDTDTQY
size: NA
length: 13
J: TRBJ2-3
V: TRBV5-1

CDR3: ASSTQDSSSYGYT
size: NA
length: 13
J: TRBJ1-2
V: TRBV7-2

CDR3: ASSLVAGRADTQY
size: NA
length: 13
J: TRBJ2-3
V: TRBV5-1

CDR3: ASSPTTSGQETQY
size: NA
length: 13
J: TRBJ2-5
V: TRBV6-5

CDR3: AISATSGGTYEQY
size: NA
length: 13
J: TRBJ2-7
V: TRBV10-3

CDR3: ASSLAGIGNTIY
size: NA
length: 12
J: TRBJ1-3
V: TRBV7-9

CDR3: ASSSGPRGAGELF
size: few
length: 13
J: TRBJ2-2
V: TRBV5-1

CDR3: AWRGTGGVGYT
size: NA
length: 11
J: TRBJ1-2
V: TRBV30

CDR3: ASTRMDGELF
size: NA
length: 10
J: TRBJ2-2
V: TRBV6-5

CDR3: ASSGPGASEKLF
size: NA
length: 12
J: TRBJ1-4
V: TRBV9

CDR3: ASSLGQGSGYT
size: NA
length: 11
J: TRBJ1-2
V: TRBV5-1

CDR3: ASSEVAGRY
size: NA
length: 9
J: TRBJ2-3
V: TRBV2

CDR3: ASSWGTGRYEQY
size: NA
length: 12
J: TRBJ2-7
V: TRBV7-2

CDR3: ASRTASSYNSPLH
size: NA
length: 13
J: TRBJ1-6
V: TRBV2

CDR3: ASSLGRTGINNEQF
size: NA
length: 14
J: TRBJ2-1
V: TRBV7-6

CDR3: ASSLYVSEKLF
size: NA
length: 11
J: TRBJ1-4
V: TRBV5-6

CDR3: ASSLGDTDTQY
size: NA
length: 11
J: TRBJ2-3
V: TRBV5-6

CDR3: ASRPPGRRNEKLF
size: NA
length: 13
J: TRBJ1-4
V: TRBV19

CDR3: ASGKDRNTEAF
size: few
length: 11
J: TRBJ1-1
V: TRBV12-5

CDR3: ASSLQGSNLMNTEAF
size: NA
length: 15
J: TRBJ1-1
V: TRBV27

CDR3: ASRSHRGTEAF
size: NA
length: 11
J: TRBJ1-1
V: TRBV6-5

CDR3: ASSLATGGENEQF
size: NA
length: 13
J: TRBJ2-1
V: TRBV5-1

CDR3: SVEGTGVGYT
size: NA
length: 10
J: TRBJ1-2
V: TRBV29-1

CDR3: ASSYSFGETQY
size: few
length: 11
J: TRBJ2-5
V: TRBV6-5

CDR3: ASSGLAESYNEQF
size: NA
length: 13
J: TRBJ2-1
V: TRBV2

CDR3: SAKNVYEQY
size: NA
length: 9
J: TRBJ2-7
V: TRBV20-1

CDR3: AISVGGYNEQF
size: NA
length: 11
J: TRBJ2-1
V: TRBV10-3

CDR3: AWGVAGSGVVFEQF
size: NA
length: 14
J: TRBJ2-1
V: TRBV30

CDR3: ASSLAAGGRETQY
size: NA
length: 13
J: TRBJ2-5
V: TRBV7-9

CDR3: ASSLSAQGNTEAF
size: NA
length: 13
J: TRBJ1-1
V: TRBV5-1

CDR3: ASSQGAGSYGYT
size: NA
length: 12
J: TRBJ1-2
V: TRBV4-1

CDR3: ASSPTLLGELF
size: NA
length: 11
J: TRBJ2-2
V: TRBV7-8

CDR3: ASSPTGAEDTQY
size: NA
length: 12
J: TRBJ2-3
V: TRBV18

CDR3: ASSPTTTRSGEQY
size: NA
length: 13
J: TRBJ2-7
V: TRBV18